This TCR beta chain was profiled in a study of technical replicates of blood from several donors. Generated by immunoSEQ multiplex PCR, the TCRdb table keeps only in-frame clones and is missing some. This sample has around 60,000 clones, with 92% found just once. V was shortened by 4 bases and J by 7 bases, with 17 bases between the two germline ends. The length of the CDR3 is 14 residues. CDR1 MNHEY and CDR2 SVGAGI come from the germline V gene. Sequenced: PBMCs. This rearrangement joins TRBV6-5 to TRBJ2-7, with D maybe TRBD2 (5 bases). This receptor was taken from a human donor in good health. Some clones in this sample may be carry-over from other donors' samples. The CDR3 protein is CASSLLRADGEQYF. CDR3 nucleotide sequence: TGTGCCAGCAGTTTGTTGCGGGCAGATGGGGAGCAGTACTTC.